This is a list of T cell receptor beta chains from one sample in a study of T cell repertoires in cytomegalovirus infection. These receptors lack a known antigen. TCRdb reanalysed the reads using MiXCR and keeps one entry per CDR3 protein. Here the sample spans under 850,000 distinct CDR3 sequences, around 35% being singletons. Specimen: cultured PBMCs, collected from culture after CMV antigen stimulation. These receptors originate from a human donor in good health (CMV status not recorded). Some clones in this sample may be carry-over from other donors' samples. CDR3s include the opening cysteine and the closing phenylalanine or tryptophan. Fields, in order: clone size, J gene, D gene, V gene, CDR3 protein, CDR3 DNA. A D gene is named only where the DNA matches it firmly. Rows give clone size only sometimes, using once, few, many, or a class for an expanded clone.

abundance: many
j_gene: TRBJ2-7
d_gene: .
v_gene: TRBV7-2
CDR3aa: CASSFPEIAEQYF
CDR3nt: TGTGCCAGCAGCTTTCCGGAAATCGCCGAGCAGTACTTC

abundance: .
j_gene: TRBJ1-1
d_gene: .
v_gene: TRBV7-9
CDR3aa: CASSFLGETEAFF
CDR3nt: TGTGCCAGCAGCTTCCTGGGGGAAACTGAAGCTTTCTTT

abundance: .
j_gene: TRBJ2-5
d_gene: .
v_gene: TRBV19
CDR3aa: CASSRLSGIQETQYF
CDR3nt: TGTGCCAGTAGTAGGTTGTCCGGGATCCAAGAGACCCAGTACTTC

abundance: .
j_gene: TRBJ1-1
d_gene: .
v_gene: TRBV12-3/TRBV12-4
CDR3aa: CASSFRARRTEAFF
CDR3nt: TGTGCCAGCAGTTTCAGGGCTCGCCGGACTGAAGCTTTCTTT

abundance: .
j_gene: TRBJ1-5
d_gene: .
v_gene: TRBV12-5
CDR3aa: CASGPKQPQHF
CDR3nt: TGTGCTAGTGGACCAAAGCAGCCCCAGCATTTT

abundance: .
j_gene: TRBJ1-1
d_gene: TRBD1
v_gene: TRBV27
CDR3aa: CASGQGRATEAFF
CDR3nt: TGTGCCAGCGGACAGGGTAGGGCCACTGAAGCTTTCTTT

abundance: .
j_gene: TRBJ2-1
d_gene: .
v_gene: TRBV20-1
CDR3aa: CSAIRTAPTGEQFF
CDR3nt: TGCAGTGCGATCCGGACTGCACCGACGGGGGAGCAGTTCTTC

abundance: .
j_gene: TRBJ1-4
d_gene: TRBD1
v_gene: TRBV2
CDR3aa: CASSGDRAYEKLFF
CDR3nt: TGTGCCAGCAGTGGTGACAGGGCATATGAAAAACTGTTTTTT

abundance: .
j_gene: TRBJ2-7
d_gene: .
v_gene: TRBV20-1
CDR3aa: CSASSSSNYEQYF
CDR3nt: TGCAGTGCTAGTAGCTCATCAAACTACGAGCAGTACTTC

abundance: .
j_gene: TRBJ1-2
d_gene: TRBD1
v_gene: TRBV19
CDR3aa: CATRDRGSGDVYTF
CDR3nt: TGTGCCACCCGGGACAGGGGGTCCGGAGATGTCTACACCTTC

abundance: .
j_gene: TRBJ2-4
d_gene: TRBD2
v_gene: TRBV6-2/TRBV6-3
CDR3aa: CASSLRYVSGRVLAKNIQYF
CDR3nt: TGTGCCAGCAGTCTACGTTACGTTAGCGGGAGAGTCCTAGCCAAAAACATTCAGTACTTC

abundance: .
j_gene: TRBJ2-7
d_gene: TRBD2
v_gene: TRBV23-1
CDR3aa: CASSQSTSGRYEQYF
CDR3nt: TGCGCCAGCAGTCAATCGACTAGCGGGAGGTACGAGCAGTACTTC

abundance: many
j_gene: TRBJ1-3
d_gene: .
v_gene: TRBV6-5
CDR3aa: CASSRGPGNTIYF
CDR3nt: TGTGCCAGCAGCCGCGGGCCCGGAAACACCATATATTTT

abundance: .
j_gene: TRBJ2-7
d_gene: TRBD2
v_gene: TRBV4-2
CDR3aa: CANSQDPGGESYEQYF
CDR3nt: TGTGCCAACAGCCAAGATCCGGGGGGGGAATCCTACGAGCAGTACTTC

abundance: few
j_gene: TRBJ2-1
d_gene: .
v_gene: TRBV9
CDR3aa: CASSPRRAGFENEQFF
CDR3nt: TGTGCCAGCAGCCCGCGGAGGGCCGGGTTCGAGAATGAGCAGTTCTTC

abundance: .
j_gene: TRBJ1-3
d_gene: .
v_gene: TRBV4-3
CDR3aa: CASSQAWGESGNTIYF
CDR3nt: TGCGCCAGCAGCCAAGCGTGGGGGGAATCTGGAAACACCATATATTTT

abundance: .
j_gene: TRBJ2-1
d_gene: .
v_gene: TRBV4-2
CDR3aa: CASSQAQLGGGSVNEQFF
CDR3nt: TGTGCCAGCAGCCAAGCCCAACTTGGGGGAGGTTCGGTCAATGAGCAGTTCTTC

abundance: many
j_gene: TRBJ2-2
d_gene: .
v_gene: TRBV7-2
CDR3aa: CASRENTGELFF
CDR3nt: TGTGCCAGCCGGGAGAACACCGGGGAGCTGTTTTTT

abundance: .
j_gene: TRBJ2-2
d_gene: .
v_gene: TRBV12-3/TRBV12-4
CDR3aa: CASSPGLREMGELFF
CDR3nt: TGTGCCAGCAGCCCCGGACTACGGGAGATGGGGGAGCTGTTTTTT

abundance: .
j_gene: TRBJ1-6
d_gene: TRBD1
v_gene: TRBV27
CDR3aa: CASSLSRTGVYSPLHF
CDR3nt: TGTGCCAGCAGTTTATCGCGGACAGGGGTTTACTCACCCCTCCACTTT

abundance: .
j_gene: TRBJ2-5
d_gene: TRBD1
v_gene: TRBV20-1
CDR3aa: CSARRDRERETQYF
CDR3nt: TGCAGTGCTCGCCGGGACAGGGAGAGAGAGACCCAGTACTTC

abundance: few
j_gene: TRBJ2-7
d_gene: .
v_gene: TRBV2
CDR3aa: CASREQGGPYEQYF
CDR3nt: TGTGCCAGCAGGGAACAGGGCGGGCCCTACGAGCAGTACTTC

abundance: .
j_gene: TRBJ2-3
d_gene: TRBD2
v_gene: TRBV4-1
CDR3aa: CASSPRLAGGGPTQYF
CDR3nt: TGCGCCAGCAGCCCACGACTAGCGGGGGGAGGCCCTACGCAGTATTTT

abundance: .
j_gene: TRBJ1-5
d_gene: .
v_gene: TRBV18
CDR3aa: CASSLTGNGNQPQHF
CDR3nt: TGTGCCAGCTCACTAACAGGGAATGGCAATCAGCCCCAGCATTTT

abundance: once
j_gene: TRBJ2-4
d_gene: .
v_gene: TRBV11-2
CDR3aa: CASSLVKGAKNIQYF
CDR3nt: TGTGCCAGCAGCTTAGTGAAGGGGGCCAAAAACATTCAGTACTTC

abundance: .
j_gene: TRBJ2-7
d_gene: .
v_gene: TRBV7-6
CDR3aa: CASSPGGSPYEQYF
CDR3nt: TGTGCCAGCAGCCCAGGGGGGTCCCCCTACGAGCAGTACTTC

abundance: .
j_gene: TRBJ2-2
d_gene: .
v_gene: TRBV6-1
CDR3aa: CASSESGGGTGELFF
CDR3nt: TGTGCCAGCAGTGAATCAGGCGGAGGCACCGGGGAGCTGTTTTTT

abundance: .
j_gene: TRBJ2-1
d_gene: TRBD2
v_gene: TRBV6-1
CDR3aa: CASSGGRAYNEQFF
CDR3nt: TGTGCCAGCAGCGGAGGGAGGGCTTACAATGAGCAGTTCTTC

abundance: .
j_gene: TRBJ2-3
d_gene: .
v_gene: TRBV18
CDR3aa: CASSPRLGREGPDTQYF
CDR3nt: TGTGCCAGCTCACCACGATTAGGGCGCGAGGGCCCAGATACGCAGTATTTT

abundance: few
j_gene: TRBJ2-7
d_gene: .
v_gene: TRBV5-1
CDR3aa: CASSQRSLGETYEQYF
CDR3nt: TGCGCCAGCAGCCAAAGGAGTCTCGGTGAAACCTACGAGCAGTACTTC

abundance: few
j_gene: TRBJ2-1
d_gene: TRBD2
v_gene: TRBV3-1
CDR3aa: CASSQEAGGYNEQFF
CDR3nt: TGTGCCAGCAGCCAAGAAGCGGGGGGGTACAATGAGCAGTTCTTC

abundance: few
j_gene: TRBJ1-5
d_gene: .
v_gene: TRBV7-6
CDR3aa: CASNSGADQPQHF
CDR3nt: TGTGCCAGCAACTCCGGGGCTGATCAGCCCCAGCATTTT

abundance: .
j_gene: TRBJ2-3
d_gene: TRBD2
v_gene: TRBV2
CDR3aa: CASSRAGATSDTQYF
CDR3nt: TGTGCCAGCAGTAGAGCGGGGGCGACATCAGATACGCAGTATTTT

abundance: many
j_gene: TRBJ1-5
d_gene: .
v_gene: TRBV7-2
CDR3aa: CASSLGPDSRYQPQHF
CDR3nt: TGTGCCAGCAGCTTAGGGCCGGACAGCCGATATCAGCCCCAGCATTTT

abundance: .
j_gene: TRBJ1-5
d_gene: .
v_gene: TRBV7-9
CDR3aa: CASSLAMDNQPQHF
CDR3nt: TGTGCCAGCAGCTTAGCTATGGACAATCAGCCCCAGCATTTT

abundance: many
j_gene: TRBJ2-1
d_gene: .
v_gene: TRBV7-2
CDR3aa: CASSLAWNNEQFF
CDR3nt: TGTGCCAGCAGCTTAGCCTGGAACAATGAGCAGTTCTTC

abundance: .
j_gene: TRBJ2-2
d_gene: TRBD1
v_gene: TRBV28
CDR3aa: CASSSGGDRGQAGELFF
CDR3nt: TGTGCCAGCAGTTCCGGGGGGGACAGGGGGCAGGCCGGGGAGCTGTTTTTT

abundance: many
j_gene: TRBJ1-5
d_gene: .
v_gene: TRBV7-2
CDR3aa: CASSTDWAAGGNQPQHF
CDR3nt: TGTGCCAGCAGCACGGACTGGGCAGCTGGGGGCAATCAGCCCCAGCATTTT